Following are 4 T cell receptor beta chains from one sample sequenced in a study of cytomegalovirus exposure and HLA in healthy donors (dated 2017 in TCRdb). Library generation was performed with the immunoSEQ multiplex PCR assay. The multiplex PCR relied on a mix of 60 forward primers for TCR Vbeta segments and 13 reverse primers for TCR Jbeta segments. Here the immuneACCESS table is served through TCRdb, limited to in-frame sequences with V and J called. Missing clones are a known gap in these copies; in checked studies unresolved V genes cover under half, and the rest lacks a known reason. This sample lists about 130,000 clones; 75% to 90% were detected once. The ten largest clones take up 5.5% to 7% of the sample. The specimen was PBMCs. The receptors originated from a woman aged 35 to 49 in good health and CMV-seropositive.

J is TRBJ1-2 and V is TRBV10-1; 7 nucleotides align to TRBD1. This CDR3 is 13 amino acids long. The V and J ends lost 4 bases and 8 bases, in that order; junction bases with no gene match: 7. The V gene's germline CDR1 is WNHNN and CDR2 SYGVQD (reference sequence). The CDR3 DNA reads TGCGCCAGCAGTGCCGGGAACAGGGGCGGCTACACCTTC. Residues: CASSAGNRGGYTF.

V is TRBV19 and J is TRBJ2-7, with 10 nucleotides matching TRBD1. The CDR3 contains 17 residues. In germline, CDR1 is LNHDA, CDR2 SQIVND (reference sequence). Trimming took 3 bases from V and 2 from J; bases not matched to a gene: 10. The CDR3 region has the DNA TGTGCCAGTAGTATGGGGACAGGGGCCCTCTTCACCTACGAGCAGTACTTC. This gives the protein CASSMGTGALFTYEQYF.

The J gene is TRBJ1-1, the V gene TRBV19; D may be TRBD1 (5 bases). CDR3 size: 13 residues. Trimming took 8 bases from V and 1 from J, leaving 11 bases between them. The germline gives CDR1 LNHDA, CDR2 SQIVND (reference sequence). The CDR3 DNA sequence: TGTGCCAGTGGGTTGGGGGGGAACACTGAAGCTTTCTTT. Translation gives CASGLGGNTEAFF.

The J gene is TRBJ2-7, the V gene TRBV2; a weak D match, TRBD1 (6 bases). The germline V gene has CDR1 SNHLY and CDR2 FYNNEI. Trimming removed 8 bases from V and 2 bases from J, with 19 bases in between. This CDR3 comprises 15 residues. This CDR3 reads CASAIAAGVTYEQYF. CDR3 bases: TGTGCCAGCGCTATCGCGGCAGGGGTTACCTACGAGCAGTACTTC.